This T cell receptor beta chain came from a study of regulatory T cells in long-lasting Graves disease. Study-wide results and caveats: Analysis covered peripheral blood alone, not thyroid tissue.

Library construction for TCR beta used iRepertoire HTBI primers and Arm-PCR of CDR3 regions. In the original processing: Among the samples, 62 TRBV and 14 TRBJ segments were identified. TCRdb recomputed calls from the multiplex PCR reads with MiXCR, one row per CDR3 protein. TCRdb's processing, not the study's, gives the V and J calls here. Of about 290,000 distinct CDR3 sequences listed, roughly a fifth are singletons. The sample holds a few counts of this clonotype. The antigen remains unidentified. Time point given: persistent/refractory GD, antithyroid drugs over 5 years with positive TRAb. PBMC RNA served as the TCR library source. The receptor's source is a female donor with Graves disease. This specimen consisted of peripheral blood mononuclear cells (PBMCs), obtained when the disease was refractory, from a patient treated with antithyroid drugs.

The CDR3 here is CASSLDRDLTYEQYF. CDR3 in DNA: TGCGCCAGCAGCTTGGACCGGGACCTTACCTACGAGCAGTACTTC. The gene calls are TRBV5-1 and TRBJ2-7; D is possibly TRBD1 or TRBD2 (5 bases each). The CDR3 contains 15 residues. Trimming removed 0 bases from V and 2 bases from J, with 12 bases in between. Germline V CDR1 and CDR2: SGHRS, YFSETQ.